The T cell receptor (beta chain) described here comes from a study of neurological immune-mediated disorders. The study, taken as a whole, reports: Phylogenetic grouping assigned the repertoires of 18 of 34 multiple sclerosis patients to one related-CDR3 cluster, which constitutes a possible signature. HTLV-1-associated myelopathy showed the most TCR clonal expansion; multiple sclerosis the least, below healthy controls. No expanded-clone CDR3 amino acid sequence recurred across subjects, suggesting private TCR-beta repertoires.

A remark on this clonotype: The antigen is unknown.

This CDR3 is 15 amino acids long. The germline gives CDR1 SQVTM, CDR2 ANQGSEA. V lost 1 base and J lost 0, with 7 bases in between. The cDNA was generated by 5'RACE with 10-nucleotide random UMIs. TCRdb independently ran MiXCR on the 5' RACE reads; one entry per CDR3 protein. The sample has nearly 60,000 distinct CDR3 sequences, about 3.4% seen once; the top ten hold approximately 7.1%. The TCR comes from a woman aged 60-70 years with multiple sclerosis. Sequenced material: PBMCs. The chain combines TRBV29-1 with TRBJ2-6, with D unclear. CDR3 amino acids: CSVEGGDSGANVLTF. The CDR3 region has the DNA TGCAGCGTTGAAGGTGGGGACTCTGGGGCCAACGTCCTGACTTTC.